Below are 15 T cell receptor beta chains sequenced from a single sample in a study of blood T cell repertoires in COVID-19. The protocol was immunoSEQ multiplex PCR, while the TCRdb copy is restricted to in-frame clones and leaves out a portion. Among about 130,000 clones, 70% to 75% were seen once, and the ten largest hold about 6.3%. Sequencing used peripheral blood. Receptors originate from a man older than 75 with COVID-19, enrolled during active disease.

This clone was seen only a few times. This chain joins TRBV6-6 and TRBJ1-4; D remains unclear. The CDR3 loop spans 15 amino acids. Germline assignment: CDR1 MNHNY and CDR2 SVGAGI (reference sequence). The V end lost 0 bases, the J end lost 4 bases, and 9 bases lay between the germline ends. The CDR3 bases are TGTGCCAGCAGTTACTCTGGCAGGTATAATGAAAAACTGTTTTTT. Its translation: CASSYSGRYNEKLFF.

CDR3 in amino acids: CASSYSASGVSSYNEQFF. Here the CDR3 DNA reads TGTGCCAGCAGTTACTCGGCTAGCGGGGTTAGCTCCTACAATGAGCAGTTCTTC. V gene TRBV6-2 or TRBV6-3 combines with J gene TRBJ2-1, with 9 bases matching TRBD2. Per germline, CDR1 MNHEY and CDR2 SVGEGT. The CDR3 length is 18 residues. J was trimmed by 0 bases and V by 0 bases; bases with no gene match: 6.

The chain recombines TRBV29-1 with TRBJ1-1; D unresolved. The germline V gene has CDR1 SQVTM and CDR2 ANQGSEA. The CDR3 is made up of 17 amino acids. V shed 4 bases and J shed 1 base, with 22 bases lying between them. CDR3 DNA sequence: TGCAGCGTTGTGGCACGTATCGCCCGGGATACGAACACTGAAGCTTTCTTT. Its protein is CSVVARIARDTNTEAFF.

This clone was seen a single time. CDR3: CASSLAGLRQYF. In DNA, the CDR3 is TGTGCCAGCAGCTTGGCGGGGTTGAGGCAGTACTTC. This chain links TRBV5-8 with TRBJ2-7, with D tentatively TRBD2 (5 bases). The CDR3 extends over 12 amino acids. Per the germline V gene, CDR1 is SGHTS and CDR2 is YDEGEE. V was trimmed by 0 bases and J by 9 bases, leaving 10 bases between them.

This clone was recorded only once. J is TRBJ1-1 and V is TRBV15; 8 nucleotides match TRBD1. The CDR3 is made up of 14 amino acids. V shed 4 bases and J 6 bases; nucleotides not matched to a gene: 7. Germline CDR1 LNHNV, CDR2 YYDKDF (reference sequence). Written as DNA, the CDR3 is TGTGCCACCAGCACTGGTCAGGGGGCAGCTGAAGCTTTCTTT. Residues: CATSTGQGAAEAFF.

V and J are TRBV5-1 and TRBJ1-1; D perhaps matches TRBD1 (5 bases). The CDR3 has 15 amino acids. The V gene's germline CDR1 is SGHRS and CDR2 YFSETQ. V gave up 0 bases and J gave up 1 base, with 10 bases separating them. The CDR3 region is CASSLVVTENTEAFF. CDR3 in DNA: TGCGCCAGCAGCTTGGTTGTGACAGAGAACACTGAAGCTTTCTTT.

The rearrangement links TRBV6-2 or TRBV6-3 to TRBJ2-5; 8 bases align to TRBD2. J gave up 5 bases and V 10 bases, and 15 bases lay outside the gene matches. CDR3 length: 15 amino acids. Germline lookup yields CDR1 MNHEY and CDR2 SVGEGT. This CDR3 reads CAISTYREGRETQYF. The DNA for the CDR3 is TGTGCCATCAGCACTTACCGGGAGGGGAGGGAGACCCAGTACTTC.

This clone was recorded a few times. The V call is TRBV5-4, the J call TRBJ2-3, with 12 nucleotides matching TRBD2. CDR3 length: 16 residues. Germline trimming cut 2 bases from V and 2 bases from J; bases unmatched to any gene: 3. Germline loops: CDR1 SGHNT, CDR2 YYREEE (reference sequence). CDR3 coding DNA: TGTGCCAGCAGCTTCCGACTAGCGGGGGACACAGATACGCAGTATTTT. This gives the protein CASSFRLAGDTDTQYF.

This clone is deemed medium-sized. The V gene is TRBV19, the J gene TRBJ1-2; 10 positions agree with TRBD1. From germline, CDR1 is LNHDA and CDR2 SQIVND (reference sequence). The CDR3 has 14 amino acids. The ends lost 8 bases at V and 5 bases at J; junction bases unmatched: 8. The CDR3, as DNA: TGTGCCAGTTCCCGGGACAGGGGTTTTTATGGCTACACCTTC. Its protein product is CASSRDRGFYGYTF.

The chain uses TRBV5-1 and TRBJ2-3; 10 nucleotides line up with TRBD2. The CDR3 contains 16 residues. J lost 4 bases, V lost 4 bases, and 9 bases had no gene match. Germline V lookup: CDR1 SGHRS, CDR2 YFSETQ. The CDR3, as DNA: TGCGCCAGCAGCCAAGTAGCGGGAGGAGTAGCAGATACGCAGTATTTT. Translating gives CASSQVAGGVADTQYF.

The chain uses TRBV5-1 and TRBJ2-3; D not certain. With 0 bases removed from V and 2 bases from J, the gap between germline ends came to 10 bases. The length of the CDR3 is 15 residues. Germline V CDR1 and CDR2: SGHRS, YFSETQ. The CDR3 here is CASSLGGHSTDTQYF. For the CDR3, the DNA is TGCGCCAGCAGCTTGGGTGGCCATTCCACAGATACGCAGTATTTT.

The chain carries TRBV5-1 and TRBJ2-3, with 14 bases matching TRBD2. The CDR3 sequence is 16 residues long. Germline V gene sequence: CDR1 SGHRS, CDR2 YFSETQ. With V trimmed by 4 bases and J by 4 bases, 5 bases remained unmatched. CDR3 amino acids: CASSPGTSGSADTQYF. CDR3 sequence (DNA): TGCGCCAGCAGCCCGGGGACTAGCGGGAGTGCAGATACGCAGTATTTT.

J is TRBJ2-7 and V is TRBV28; 7 nucleotides match TRBD1. The CDR3 has 13 amino acids. Germline values: CDR1 MDHEN, CDR2 SYDVKM. V trimming: 5 bases; J trimming: 6 bases; junction bases outside the gene matches: 7. The CDR3 coding sequence is TGTGCCAGCAGTCCACATGGGACAGCCGAGCAGTACTTC. Protein product: CASSPHGTAEQYF. The entire variable domain, with the rest obtained from reference TRBV28 and TRBJ2-7, is as follows: DVKVTQSSRYLVKRTGEKVFLECVQDMDHENMFWYRQDPGLGLRLIYFSYDVKMKEKGDIPEGYSVSREKKERFSLILESASTNQTSMYLCASSPHGTAEQYFGPGTRLTVT.

The rearrangement links TRBV5-1 to TRBJ1-4, with D hard to call. Germline V lookup: CDR1 SGHRS, CDR2 YFSETQ. V was clipped by 5 bases and J by 0 bases, with 11 bases between them. The CDR3 is 15 residues long. CDR3 sequence reads: CASRVTGATNEKLFF. CDR3 sequence (DNA): TGCGCCAGCAGGGTTACGGGAGCAACTAATGAAAAACTGTTTTTT.

This chain connects TRBV10-3 to TRBJ2-7; 8 bases agree with TRBD2. CDR3 size: 14 residues. Germline V lookup: CDR1 ENHRY, CDR2 SYGVKD. V shed 4 bases and J 2 bases; nucleotides not matched to a gene: 4. The CDR3 sequence: CAISGGLEPYEQYF. CDR3 nucleotide sequence: TGTGCCATCAGTGGGGGACTAGAACCCTACGAGCAGTACTTC.